This T cell receptor beta chain emerged from a study of a mutant IDH1 vaccine in newly diagnosed glioma. Overall study: In weeks 1, 3, 5, 7, 11, 15, 19 and 23, patients were vaccinated.

Only in-frame clones appear in the TCRdb table, and some are missing; sequencing was by immunoSEQ multiplex PCR. The sample includes roughly 120,000 clones, 80% of them seen just once. The germline V and J ends were trimmed by 5 bases and 5 bases, with 15 bases remaining between them. Germline CDR1 is MDHEN and CDR2 is SYDVKM. The CDR3 totals 15 residues. As regards this clone: No antigen is known for it.

Noted time point: week 11, during vaccination. Vaccine doses each comprised 300 ug of mutant IDH1 20-mer peptide, with topical imiquimod. This chain joins TRBV28 and TRBJ1-4; tentative D call: TRBD1 (5 bases). Source: PBMCs, taken from a glioma patient whose treatment included an IDH1 peptide vaccine. This TCR came from a man aged 40-50 years with glioma. The CDR3 bases are TGTGCCAGCAGTGGCGAGGGGATCCTAAATGAAAAACTGTTTTTT. Translated, it gives CASSGEGILNEKLFF.